The 7 T cell receptor beta chains below were found in one sample sequenced in a study of preoperative IRX-2 immunotherapy in early breast cancer. Treatment in this sample: preoperative locoregional IRX-2 cytokine immunotherapy. Sequencing used immunoSEQ multiplex PCR; TCRdb keeps in-frame clones, though not all of them. The sample shows tens of thousands of clones, roughly 95% of them seen only once. The sample was gathered from a patient treated with IRX-2 immunotherapy. All receptors come from a human donor with breast cancer.

This chain joins TRBV7-3 and TRBJ2-1; D perhaps matches TRBD2 (5 bases). V was trimmed by 2 bases and J by 0 bases, leaving 8 bases between them. This CDR3 comprises 15 residues. From germline, CDR1 is SGHTA and CDR2 FQGTGA. CDR3 bases: TGTGCCAGCAGCTTATTGGGGAGCTCCTACAATGAGCAGTTCTTC. Translation: CASSLLGSSYNEQFF.

The rearrangement links TRBV15 to TRBJ2-3, with D possibly being TRBD2 (5 bases). Trimming took off 3 bases at V and 3 bases at J, with 10 bases between the two ends. This CDR3 spans 14 amino acids. In germline, CDR1 is LNHNV, CDR2 YYDKDF (reference sequence). The CDR3 loop is CATSRLTGTDTQYF. As DNA, the CDR3 is TGTGCCACCAGCAGGTTAACGGGGACAGATACGCAGTATTTT. Full variable domain (rest looked up from reference TRBV15 and TRBJ2-3): DAMVIQNPRYQVTQFGKPVTLSCSQTLNHNVMYWYQQKSSQAPKLLFHYYDKDFNNEADTPDNFQSRRPNTSFCFLDIRSPGLGDTAMYLCATSRLTGTDTQYFGPGTRLTVL.

The rearrangement uses TRBV7-6 and TRBJ2-7; 11 bases are shared with TRBD1. Germline CDR1 reads SGHVS; CDR2 reads FNYEAQ. Unmatched junction bases numbered 13, after V lost 8 bases and J lost 7 bases. The CDR3 consists of 15 residues. CDR3 in DNA: TGTGCCAGCGGAGGTTCCGGGACAGGGGGAGGTGAGCAGTACTTC. This sequence encodes CASGGSGTGGGEQYF.

V usage is TRBV11-1 and J usage is TRBJ2-1; no definite D call. Germline lookup yields CDR1 SGHAT and CDR2 FQDESV (reference sequence). The CDR3 totals 14 residues. V was trimmed by 0 bases and J by 0 bases, leaving 3 bases between them. CDR3 protein: CASSLASSYNEQFF. As DNA, the CDR3 is TGTGCCAGCAGCTTAGCCAGCTCCTACAATGAGCAGTTCTTC.

Comment on this clone: At one end the junction does not follow the germline gene, possibly because of a read error. The CDR3 is CASSPGDSHNEQFF. The CDR3 DNA follows: TGTGCCAGCAGCCCAGGGGACTCCCACAATGAGCAGTTCTTC. The chain couples TRBV9 to TRBJ2-1, with D tentatively TRBD1 or TRBD2 (6 bases each). Germline V gene lookup returns CDR1 SGDLS and CDR2 YYNGEE. The CDR3 consists of 14 residues. The full variable domain, in which reference TRBV9 and TRBJ2-1 provide the parts outside the CDR3, is DSGVTQTPKHLITATGQRVTLRCSPRSGDLSVYWYQQSLDQGLQFLIQYYNGEERAKGNILERFSAQQFPDLHSELNLSSLELGDSALYFCASSPGDSHNEQFFGPGTRLTVL.

V is TRBV4-1 and J is TRBJ2-7; 7 nucleotides align to TRBD1. The CDR3 extends over 15 amino acids. Trimming cost V 4 bases and J 2 bases; bases outside gene matches: 8. CDR1 and CDR2 (germline): MGHRA, YSYEKL. DNA of the CDR3: TGCGCCAGCAGCCCCCTGGGACAGCCAACCTACGAGCAGTACTTC. Its translation: CASSPLGQPTYEQYF.

This clone showed up just once. This chain uses TRBV5-6 with TRBJ2-7, with D perhaps TRBD2 (6 bases). This CDR3 spans 14 amino acids. Trimming stripped 3 bases from V and 7 bases from J, with 17 bases between. Looked up from germline, CDR1 is SGHDT and CDR2 is YYEEEE. CDR3 region: CASSSLPGTREQYF. The CDR3, as DNA: TGTGCCAGCAGCTCGTTACCGGGGACTCGGGAGCAGTACTTC.